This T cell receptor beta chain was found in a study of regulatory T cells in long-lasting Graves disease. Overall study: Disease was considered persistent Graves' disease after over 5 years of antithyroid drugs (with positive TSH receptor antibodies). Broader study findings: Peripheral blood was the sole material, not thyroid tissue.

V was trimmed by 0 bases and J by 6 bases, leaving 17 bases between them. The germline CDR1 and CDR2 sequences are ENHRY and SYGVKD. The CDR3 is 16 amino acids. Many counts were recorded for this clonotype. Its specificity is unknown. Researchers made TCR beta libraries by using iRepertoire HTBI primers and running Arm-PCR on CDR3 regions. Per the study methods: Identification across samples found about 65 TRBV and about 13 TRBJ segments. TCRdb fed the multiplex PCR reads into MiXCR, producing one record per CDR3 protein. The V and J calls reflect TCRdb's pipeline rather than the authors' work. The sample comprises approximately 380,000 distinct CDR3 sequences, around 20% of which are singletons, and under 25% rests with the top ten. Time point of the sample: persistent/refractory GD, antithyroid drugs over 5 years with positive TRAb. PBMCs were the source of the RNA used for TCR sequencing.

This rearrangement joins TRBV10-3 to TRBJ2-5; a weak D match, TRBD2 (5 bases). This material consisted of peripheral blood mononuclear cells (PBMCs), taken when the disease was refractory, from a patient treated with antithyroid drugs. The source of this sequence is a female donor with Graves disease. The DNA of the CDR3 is TGTGCCATCAGTGAGTCGGAGGTCTTCGACAAGAAGACCCAGTACTTC. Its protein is CAISESEVFDKKTQYF.